Listed below are T cell receptor beta chains from one sample, sequenced in a study of blood T cell repertoires in COVID-19. Using immunoSEQ multiplex PCR, the repertoire was profiled, and TCRdb retains in-frame clones only, with some absent. This table has a few hundred thousand clones, around 90% appearing once. The sample comprised peripheral blood. These receptors originate from a man aged 18 to 30 with active or convalescent COVID-19. Both conserved end residues are part of each CDR3. Fields, in order: V gene, D gene, J gene, clone size, CDR3 protein, CDR3 DNA. D genes are given only for firm matches. Rows give clone size only sometimes, using once, few, many, or a class for an expanded clone.

V gene: TRBV7-8; D gene: TRBD2; J gene: TRBJ2-1; clone size: few; CDR3 protein: CASSPRTSGRTEQFF; CDR3 DNA: TGTGCCAGCAGCCCGAGGACTAGCGGGAGGACTGAGCAGTTCTTC
V gene: TRBV3-1/TRBV3-2; D gene: NA; J gene: TRBJ1-1; clone size: NA; CDR3 protein: CASSQVQTNHAFF; CDR3 DNA: TGTGCCAGCAGCCAAGTGCAGACAAATCACGCTTTCTTT
V gene: TRBV4-3; D gene: NA; J gene: TRBJ1-1; clone size: NA; CDR3 protein: CASSQGHLMNTEAFF; CDR3 DNA: TGCGCCAGCAGCCAAGGACACCTCATGAACACTGAAGCTTTCTTT
V gene: TRBV10-1; D gene: NA; J gene: TRBJ2-1; clone size: many; CDR3 protein: CASSRTYNEQFF; CDR3 DNA: TGCGCCAGCAGCCGGACATACAATGAGCAGTTCTTC
V gene: TRBV6-2/TRBV6-3; D gene: TRBD2; J gene: TRBJ2-1; clone size: NA; CDR3 protein: CASSYYPGLAYNEQFF; CDR3 DNA: TGTGCCAGCAGTTACTACCCGGGACTAGCCTACAATGAGCAGTTCTTC
V gene: TRBV7-6; D gene: NA; J gene: TRBJ1-4; clone size: few; CDR3 protein: CASSLAVRGFKRTNEKLFF; CDR3 DNA: TGTGCCAGCAGCTTAGCAGTGCGGGGGTTCAAGAGAACTAATGAAAAACTGTTTTTT
V gene: TRBV6-6; D gene: NA; J gene: TRBJ2-1; clone size: NA; CDR3 protein: CASSYASHSEQFF; CDR3 DNA: TGTGCCAGCAGTTACGCTAGCCATAGCGAGCAGTTCTTC
V gene: TRBV7-2; D gene: TRBD2; J gene: TRBJ2-3; clone size: NA; CDR3 protein: CASSARLSGRASDTQYF; CDR3 DNA: TGTGCCAGCAGCGCACGTCTTAGCGGGAGGGCATCAGATACGCAGTATTTT
V gene: TRBV7-2; D gene: TRBD2; J gene: TRBJ2-1; clone size: NA; CDR3 protein: CASSFAGGSYNEQFF; CDR3 DNA: TGTGCCAGCAGCTTTGCGGGAGGGTCTTACAATGAGCAGTTCTTC
V gene: TRBV18; D gene: TRBD1; J gene: TRBJ1-5; clone size: NA; CDR3 protein: CASSPDRGDPGAQHF; CDR3 DNA: TGTGCCAGCTCCCCGGACAGGGGAGACCCAGGAGCCCAGCATTTT
V gene: TRBV28; D gene: TRBD1; J gene: TRBJ2-2; clone size: NA; CDR3 protein: CASSLARTGNGELFF; CDR3 DNA: TGTGCCAGCAGTTTAGCCAGGACAGGCAACGGGGAGCTGTTTTTT
V gene: TRBV5-1; D gene: NA; J gene: TRBJ1-6; clone size: NA; CDR3 protein: CASSLVTTESPLHF; CDR3 DNA: TGCGCCAGCAGCTTGGTCACCACGGAGTCACCCCTCCACTTT
V gene: TRBV10-3; D gene: TRBD1; J gene: TRBJ1-4; clone size: NA; CDR3 protein: CAISGQGDEKLFF; CDR3 DNA: TGTGCCATCAGCGGACAGGGAGATGAAAAACTGTTTTTT
V gene: TRBV20-1; D gene: NA; J gene: TRBJ2-7; clone size: NA; CDR3 protein: CSASRGGEQYF; CDR3 DNA: TGCAGTGCTAGTCGCGGTGGCGAGCAGTACTTC